This TCR beta chain appears in the sequencing data of a study of blood T cells in healthy people across ages (dated by TCRdb to about 2015). The study in broad terms: Template switching captured roughly one uniquely barcoded TCR beta cDNA molecule per two T cells in model experiments. The study measured age-related changes in TCR beta repertoire diversity using deep sequencing normalized with unique cDNA molecular identifiers. The donors were split into four age groups: young (average 16 years), middle-aged (more than 35), aged (roughly 65) and long-lived (about 82). To avoid experimental bias, donors of different ages were randomly spread across the sequencing lanes. Using the same blood draw, the study looked at two additional independent replicas of 1 million unique cDNA reads for two donors, one aged 18 to 30 and the other aged 80 or older.

The donors were roughly 39 Caucasian individuals from Russia, aged roughly 6 to 100 years, who were systemically healthy. Each donor gave 8 to 10 milliliters of peripheral blood, drawn into EDTA-treated Vacutainer tubes. Ficoll-Paque density-gradient centrifugation was used to isolate PBMCs, with at least 7 million per sample. Trizol reagent was used to extract total RNA from PBMCs, with at least 5 micrograms per sample. For every donor, an aliquot of PBMCs went through flow cytometry to measure the percentages of naive CD45RAhigh/CD27high T cells. What the work shows at the level of the full study, not this receptor alone: The long-lived group showed more naive CD4+ T cells, fewer expanded clones and increased TCR diversity than the aged group, suggesting age selection. Estimates of total diversity from one million sequenced T cells were regarded as lower bounds and underestimates. There was a strong correlation between observed TCR beta diversity and the percentage of naive T cells measured by flow cytometry. Because profiling used bulk unsorted PBMCs, naive and antigen-experienced compartments could not be compared conclusively. Because donor CMV infection status was unknown, age-related changes in expanded clonotypes were potentially confounded. As age increased, observed TCR beta diversity per million T cells dropped in a roughly linear way, and a significant reduction was already evident by age around 41.

The CDR3 spans 15 residues, from the cysteine through the phenylalanine. Only the CDR3 DNA stays, 45 bases, in frame from base 1. Taken from the germline V gene (reference sequence), the CDR1 and CDR2 loops are LGHDT and YNNKEL. The library was produced with 5' RACE. This sample was sequenced with an Illumina HiSeq 2500. A second PCR of about 7 to 12 cycles was run with a J-beta primer mix and a sample-barcoded 5' primer. A unique molecular identifier was introduced onto each TCR beta cDNA molecule by a template-switch 5' adaptor carrying 12 random nucleotides. Each sample yielded at least 2.5 million CDR3-containing paired-end reads. First-strand cDNA was synthesized from all RNA with the Mint cDNA synthesis kit, primed by a TRBC-specific oligonucleotide. After uracil-DNA glycosylase treatment, a first 18-cycle PCR used universal primers M1SS and BC2_uni_R on all cDNA. The study's own analysis went as follows. For normalization, 1 million high-quality reads were randomly selected from each sample, with every read carrying a distinct molecular identifier. Instead of being binned into consensus sequences, reads with shared molecular identifiers were discarded. MiTCR, set to a Q25 quality threshold and the strictest error-elimination algorithm, was used for CDR3 identification, clonotype clustering and error correction. A nonparametric unseen species model using Euler transformation provided a lower-bound estimate of total TCR beta diversity. The public reads were run again by TCRdb, first through fastp at Q25 and then through MiXCR, and only productive beta chains were kept. Identical CDR3 protein sequences are pooled into one entry, listed with their most common genes and DNA. These V and J calls are TCRdb output, not the study's own analysis. In this sample the table shows about 620,000 distinct CDR3 sequences, 45% to 60% of which occur a single time. The top ten constitute approximately 13% of the sample.

As concerns this clonotype: Its target antigen remains unknown. One base away there is no much larger clone; base qualities are not given.

This TCR came from a woman aged 80 or older in good health. Here the chain combines TRBV3-1 and TRBJ2-4; 7 bases in the middle match TRBD2. The J call may be mistaken, given a closer DNA end match to TRBJ2-7. The material sequenced was blood. CDR3 reads: CASGEGMSHSLEQYF. The bases read TGTGCCAGTGGGGAGGGCATGAGCCACTCTCTCGAGCAGTACTTC.